This T cell receptor (beta chain) was profiled in a study of OX40 agonist ivuxolimab in advanced cancers. The wider study: Dose-escalation subjects each had hepatocellular carcinoma, melanoma, renal cell or head and neck cancer.

Germline V CDR1 and CDR2: MNHEY, SMNVEV (reference sequence). J lost 3 bases, V lost 6 bases, and 16 bases had no gene match. This CDR3 has 17 residues. TCRdb's table, derived via immunoSEQ multiplex PCR, lists solely in-frame clones and lacks some. The sample yields about 30,000 clones, approximately 80% seen once. This rearrangement joins TRBV27 to TRBJ1-1; 7 nucleotides line up with TRBD1. Sequenced here: CD4+ or CD8+ T cells sorted from blood, sampled in a trial of the OX40 agonist ivuxolimab. The origin of this receptor is an adult with an advanced solid tumor such as melanoma, head and neck, liver or kidney cancer. The CDR3 region is CASSRPGQPARYTEAFF. The CDR3 DNA is TGTGCCAGCAGCAGACCGGGACAGCCTGCTAGGTACACTGAAGCTTTCTTT.